These T cell receptor beta chains were read from a single sample in a study of cytomegalovirus exposure and HLA in healthy donors. Repertoires were generated with immunoSEQ multiplex PCR, while TCRdb's copy carries only in-frame clones and drops some. The sample contains under 200,000 clones, roughly 96% of which appear only once. The sample consisted of PBMCs. These TCRs come from a woman under 30 in good health and CMV-seronegative. Both conserved end residues are part of each CDR3. D genes are given only for firm matches. Size is omitted from some rows. Given values are once, few, many or a class for expanded clones.

>TRBV11-3|TRBJ2-7|.|.
CASSRDFSYEQYF
TGTGCCAGCAGCCGGGACTTTTCCTACGAGCAGTACTTC
>TRBV7-3|TRBJ1-5|.|TRBD1
CASSLIWHRGRGTYQPQHF
TGTGCCAGCAGCTTAATCTGGCACAGGGGACGAGGGACGTATCAGCCCCAGCATTTT
>TRBV14|TRBJ1-1|.|.
CASSQAGGNEAFF
TGTGCCAGCAGCCAAGCTGGCGGGAATGAAGCTTTCTTT
>TRBV30|TRBJ2-1|.|.
CAWKQVNEQFF
TGTGCCTGGAAACAAGTCAATGAGCAGTTCTTC
>TRBV6-5|TRBJ2-3|.|TRBD2
CASSKSGGAVDTQYF
TGTGCCAGCAGCAAAAGCGGGGGGGCGGTAGATACGCAGTATTTT
>TRBV2|TRBJ2-1|.|.
CASSESRSGYNEQFF
TGTGCCAGCAGTGAATCCAGGAGCGGCTACAATGAGCAGTTCTTC
>TRBV19|TRBJ2-7|.|.
CASSPGDILSYEQYF
TGTGCCAGTAGTCCAGGGGACATCCTCTCCTACGAGCAGTACTTC
>TRBV21-1|TRBJ1-6|.|.
CASSRHTPLHF
TGTGCCAGCAGCCGACACACACCCCTCCACTTT
>TRBV2|TRBJ1-1|once|TRBD1
CASSHQGAGNTEAFF
TGTGCCAGCAGCCATCAGGGGGCGGGGAACACTGAAGCTTTCTTT
>TRBV15|TRBJ2-5|.|TRBD1
CATSRGGQGEGETQYF
TGTGCCACCAGCAGGGGGGGACAGGGGGAAGGAGAGACCCAGTACTTC
>TRBV7-9|TRBJ1-2|.|.
CASSLGAYGYTF
TGTGCCAGCAGCTTAGGGGCCTATGGCTACACCTTC
>TRBV5-1|TRBJ2-2|.|TRBD1
CASSYTGGGGELFF
TGCGCCAGCAGCTATACAGGGGGCGGCGGGGAGCTGTTTTTT
>TRBV27|TRBJ2-2|.|TRBD1
CASSLSGQGMAGELFF
TGTGCCAGCAGTTTATCGGGACAGGGGATGGCCGGGGAGCTGTTTTTT
>TRBV7-9|TRBJ1-4|.|TRBD1
CASSYGTGGEKLFF
TGTGCCAGCAGCTATGGGACAGGGGGAGAAAAACTGTTTTTT
>TRBV6-5|TRBJ1-2|once|.
CASSYQIFRVDGYTF
TGTGCCAGCAGTTACCAGATATTCAGGGTTGATGGCTACACCTTC
>TRBV2|TRBJ2-7|.|.
CASSATAYEQYF
TGTGCCAGCAGTGCCACAGCCTACGAGCAGTACTTC
>TRBV21-1|TRBJ2-3|.|.
CASVNMSDTQYF
TGTGCCAGCGTTAATATGTCGGATACGCAGTATTTT
>TRBV6-5|TRBJ2-7|.|TRBD2
CASSRGGAREQYF
TGTGCCAGCAGCCGGGGGGGGGCACGCGAGCAGTACTTC
>TRBV9|TRBJ1-2|.|.
CASSVAPQGPGGYTF
TGTGCCAGCAGCGTAGCCCCCCAGGGGCCGGGTGGCTACACCTTC
>TRBV7-6|TRBJ2-2|.|TRBD1
CASSSRQGRANTGELFF
TGTGCCAGCAGCTCGCGACAGGGTAGGGCGAACACCGGGGAGCTGTTTTTT
>TRBV5-6|TRBJ1-1|.|.
CASSFRGDVNTEAFF
TGTGCCAGCAGCTTTAGGGGCGACGTGAACACTGAAGCTTTCTTT
>TRBV9|TRBJ2-1|.|TRBD2
CASSVGSGGGYYNEQFF
TGTGCCAGCAGCGTAGGTAGCGGGGGGGGATACTACAATGAGCAGTTCTTC
>TRBV11-3|TRBJ1-2|few|TRBD1
CASSQTGTGYTF
TGTGCCAGCAGCCAGACAGGGACCGGCTACACCTTC
>TRBV29-1|TRBJ2-3|once|TRBD1
CSTDRGTTSTDTQYF
TGCAGCACGGACAGGGGGACTACTAGCACAGATACGCAGTATTTT
>TRBV7-8|TRBJ1-1|.|.
CASSPGTSSEAFF
TGTGCCAGCAGCCCTGGGACATCGTCTGAAGCTTTCTTT
>TRBV6-5|TRBJ1-2|.|.
CASISGGTGNGYTF
TGTGCCAGCATTTCCGGTGGAACAGGGAATGGCTACACCTTC
>TRBV5-6|TRBJ1-2|once|TRBD1
CASSERQGRVYGYTF
TGTGCCAGCAGCGAAAGACAGGGACGGGTCTATGGCTACACCTTC
>TRBV6-1|TRBJ1-1|.|.
CASTYSTGNTEAFF
TGTGCCAGCACCTACTCCACGGGAAACACTGAAGCTTTCTTT